These 18 T cell receptor beta chains share one sample of origin, sequenced in a study of cytomegalovirus exposure and HLA in healthy donors. The PCR used 60 Vbeta and 13 Jbeta primers. Only in-frame clones appear in the TCRdb table, and some are missing; sequencing was by immunoSEQ multiplex PCR. Among under 150,000 clones listed, around 83% were seen once. Sequencing used PBMCs. These receptors all stem from a girl aged 2-15 years in good health and CMV-seronegative.

The chain couples TRBV29-1 to TRBJ2-2, with 10 bases lining up with TRBD1. The CDR3 runs 15 residues. V was pared by 3 bases and J by 4 bases, with 5 bases of the junction left unmatched. In germline, CDR1 is SQVTM, CDR2 ANQGSEA. The CDR3 sequence is CSVDDRGPSTGELFF. The CDR3 coding sequence is TGCAGCGTTGACGACAGGGGGCCCTCCACCGGGGAGCTGTTTTTT.

The chain recombines TRBV7-2 with TRBJ2-3; 10 nucleotides match TRBD2. The J segment lost 2 bases and the V segment lost 2 bases, leaving 4 bases of the junction unmatched. Germline V gene data show CDR1 as SGHTA and CDR2 as FQGNSA. This CDR3 region has 16 residues. In nucleotides, the CDR3 is TGTGCCAGCAGCTTAAGGGGGACTAGCGTCACAGATACGCAGTATTTT. Its protein product is CASSLRGTSVTDTQYF.

This clone was found once. This chain's CDR3 is CASSSQQGASSIQYF. DNA of the CDR3: TGTGCCAGTAGTTCCCAACAGGGGGCTTCAAGCATTCAGTACTTC. J is TRBJ2-4 and V is TRBV19, with TRBD1 identical over 9 bases. Germline V gives CDR1 LNHDA, CDR2 SQIVND (reference sequence). The V segment lost 5 bases and the J segment 9 bases; nucleotides outside the gene matches: 11. This CDR3 comprises 15 residues.

This clone was observed a single time. This sequence joins TRBV5-1 and TRBJ2-3; D is perhaps TRBD2 (5 bases). The CDR3 has 16 residues. Germline CDR1 is SGHRS and CDR2 is YFSETQ. V was trimmed by 0 bases and J by 2 bases, leaving 13 bases between them. In DNA form, the CDR3 reads TGCGCCAGCAGCTTGGCCACGGGCGGGTACACAGATACGCAGTATTTT. Translating gives CASSLATGGYTDTQYF.

Here the CDR3 DNA reads TGTGCCAGCAGCTTACGGACAGCTAGCAATCAGCCCCAGCATTTT. It yields the protein CASSLRTASNQPQHF. The chain joins TRBV7-9 to TRBJ1-5; D is possibly TRBD1 (6 bases). CDR3 length equals 15 residues. Germline CDR1 and CDR2: SEHNR and FQNEAQ (reference sequence). Trimming took off 2 bases at V and 0 bases at J, with 8 bases between the two ends. The variable domain in full, completed from reference TRBV7-9 and TRBJ1-5, reads DTGVSQNPRHKITKRGQNVTFRCDPISEHNRLYWYRQTLGQGPEFLTYFQNEAQLEKSRLLSDRFSAERPKGSFSTLEIQRTEQGDSAMYLCASSLRTASNQPQHFGDGTRLSIL.

The chain uses TRBV5-1 and TRBJ1-2; possible D gene TRBD1, 6 bases. V gave up 0 bases and J gave up 7 bases, with 22 bases separating them. This CDR3 is built from 17 residues. Germline CDR1 reads SGHRS; CDR2 reads YFSETQ. In DNA, the CDR3 is TGCGCCAGCAGCTTGGAATATTCAGGGGCGCGGATCCCTGGCTACACCTTC. Its protein is CASSLEYSGARIPGYTF.

The rearrangement joins TRBV5-1 to TRBJ1-4; no definite D call. Trimming took off 4 bases at V and 4 bases at J, with 8 bases between the two ends. This CDR3 is 13 amino acids long. Germline CDR1 reads SGHRS; CDR2 reads YFSETQ. The CDR3 loop is CASSLAYNEKLFF. The CDR3 DNA reads as TGCGCCAGCAGCCTAGCCTATAATGAAAAACTGTTTTTT.

This rearrangement joins TRBV7-6 to TRBJ2-3; 9 nucleotides match TRBD2. The J segment lost 5 bases and the V segment lost 5 bases, leaving 8 bases of the junction unmatched. The CDR3 spans 15 residues. Germline V lookup: CDR1 SGHVS, CDR2 FNYEAQ. CDR3 in DNA: TGTGCCAGCAGCCGCCCAGCGGGGGGAATAGATACGCAGTATTTT. This encodes CASSRPAGGIDTQYF.

The rearrangement uses TRBV6-5 and TRBJ2-7; D call uncertain. Germline assignment: CDR1 MNHEY and CDR2 SVGAGI. The ends were cut back, 4 bases at V and 3 bases at J, with 16 bases in the middle. There are 15 residues in the CDR3. Here the CDR3 reads CASSSNAVRLYEQYF. The CDR3 nucleotides read TGTGCCAGCAGTTCAAACGCGGTGAGACTCTACGAGCAGTACTTC.

The chain joins TRBV6-1 to TRBJ1-1; no clear D. V shed 6 bases and J shed 5 bases, with 10 bases lying between them. Germline values: CDR1 MNHNS, CDR2 SASEGT. CDR3 size: 12 residues. This CDR3 is CASRHQTTEAFF. The DNA of the CDR3 is TGTGCCAGCAGGCATCAAACAACTGAAGCTTTCTTT.

The chain combines TRBV6-5 with TRBJ2-1; a possible D gene is TRBD2 (5 bases). Germline V lookup: CDR1 MNHEY, CDR2 SVGAGI. There are 14 residues in the CDR3. Trimming pared 4 bases from V and 6 bases from J, leaving 13 bases between. The CDR3 protein is CASSSPGLANEQFF. DNA of the CDR3: TGTGCCAGCAGTTCCCCCGGGCTAGCCAATGAGCAGTTCTTC.

J is TRBJ2-2 and V is TRBV5-4; TRBD1 matches at 9 bases. V trimming: 3 bases; J trimming: 7 bases; junction bases outside the gene matches: 7. CDR3 length: 15 residues. Germline V gives CDR1 SGHNT, CDR2 YYREEE (reference sequence). CDR3 protein: CASSSGTGWGGELFF. The CDR3 DNA reads as TGTGCCAGCAGCTCCGGGACAGGGTGGGGCGGGGAGCTGTTTTTT.

This rearrangement joins TRBV19 to TRBJ1-4; 8 bases are a match to TRBD1. With 5 bases clipped from V and 7 bases from J, the junction kept 12 bases outside the gene matches. Looked up from germline, CDR1 is LNHDA and CDR2 is SQIVND (reference sequence). The CDR3 runs to 16 residues. For the CDR3, the DNA is TGTGCCAGTAGTCCCCCTTCCGGGACAGGCACTGAAAAACTGTTTTTT. This sequence encodes CASSPPSGTGTEKLFF.

This clone was detected a few times. The rearrangement links TRBV30 to TRBJ1-4; D gene uncertain. The CDR3 contains 12 residues. Between the trimmed V and J ends, which lost 5 bases and 2 bases, there was a span of 6 bases. The V gene's germline CDR1 is GTSNPN and CDR2 SVGIG (reference sequence). CDR3 DNA: TGTGCCTGGGGAGTTACTAATGAAAAACTGTTTTTT. Translated: CAWGVTNEKLFF.

This chain connects TRBV7-2 to TRBJ2-5; 9 bases are shared with TRBD2. CDR3 length: 15 residues. Trimming cost V 0 bases and J 7 bases; bases outside gene matches: 6. Germline V gene lookup returns CDR1 SGHTA and CDR2 FQGNSA. CDR3 DNA: TGTGCCAGCAGCTTAGCTAGCGGGAGTGCCGGGACCCAGTACTTC. Its translation: CASSLASGSAGTQYF.

This sequence joins TRBV7-8 and TRBJ1-1, with D maybe TRBD1 (6 bases). CDR3 length: 15 amino acids. Trimming took 0 bases from V and 0 from J, leaving 8 bases between them. Germline V gene data show CDR1 as SGHVS and CDR2 as FQNEAQ. This chain's CDR3 is CASSLAQGVNTEAFF. The CDR3 bases are TGTGCCAGCAGCTTAGCACAGGGCGTGAACACTGAAGCTTTCTTT.

The chain has TRBV25-1 and TRBJ2-1; D possibly corresponds to TRBD1 (7 bases). The V and J ends lost 6 bases and 4 bases respectively, with 13 bases between them. The CDR3 is 14 amino acids. CDR1 and CDR2 from the germline V gene are MGHDK and SYGVNS. CDR3 coding DNA: TGTGCCAGCAGCTCAGGGGGGATATACAATGAGCAGTTCTTC. This sequence encodes CASSSGGIYNEQFF.

The chain couples TRBV28 to TRBJ1-2, with D hard to call. This CDR3 comprises 11 residues. Trimming left V 5 bases short and J 3 bases short, with 4 bases between. Germline CDR1 reads MDHEN; CDR2 reads SYDVKM. Here the CDR3 DNA reads TGTGCCAGCAGTACTTACTATGGCTACACCTTC. Protein sequence: CASSTYYGYTF.